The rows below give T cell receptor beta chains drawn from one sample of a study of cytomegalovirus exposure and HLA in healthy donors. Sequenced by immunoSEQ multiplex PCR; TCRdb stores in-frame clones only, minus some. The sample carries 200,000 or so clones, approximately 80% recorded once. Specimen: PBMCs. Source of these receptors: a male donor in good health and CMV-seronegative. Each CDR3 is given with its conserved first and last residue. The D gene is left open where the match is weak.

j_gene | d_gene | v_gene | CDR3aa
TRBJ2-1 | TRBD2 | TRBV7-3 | CASSRQGPGLAEGSYNEQFF
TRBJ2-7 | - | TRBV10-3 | CATGTLTYEQYF
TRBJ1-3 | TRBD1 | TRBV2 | CASSPPRQGAGNTIYF
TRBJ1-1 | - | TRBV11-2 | CASSLKGETEAFF
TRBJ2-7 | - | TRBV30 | CAWRAGGKYEQYF
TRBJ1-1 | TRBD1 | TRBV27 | CASRSGGSRQGWTEAFF
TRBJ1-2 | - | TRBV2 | CARGLGPDFNYGYTF
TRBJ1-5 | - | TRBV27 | CASSLFPENQPQHF
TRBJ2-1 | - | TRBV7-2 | CASSSLWRSGAGGQFF
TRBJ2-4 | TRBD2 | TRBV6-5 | CASHKSGSKNIQYF
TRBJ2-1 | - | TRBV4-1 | CASVRGNEQFF
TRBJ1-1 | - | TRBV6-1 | CASSVLEGNTEAFF
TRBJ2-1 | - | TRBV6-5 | CASSYWSSTDNEQFF
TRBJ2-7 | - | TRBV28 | CASSRSLAFYEQYF
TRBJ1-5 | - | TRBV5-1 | CASSRTEEVQPQHF
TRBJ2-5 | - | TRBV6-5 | CASSYSKPGQETQYF
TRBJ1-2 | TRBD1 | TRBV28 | CASTGTEYGYTF
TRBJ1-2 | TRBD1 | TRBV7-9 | CASSGGNHNYGYTF
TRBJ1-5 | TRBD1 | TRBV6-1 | CASSPGTGGYQPQHF
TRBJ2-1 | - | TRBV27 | CASSLWGNNEQFF
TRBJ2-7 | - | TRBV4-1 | CASSQDLRTQGYEQYF
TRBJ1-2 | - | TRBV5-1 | CASSLGTLGGINYGYTF
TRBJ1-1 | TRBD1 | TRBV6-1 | CASSVDRGGNTEAFF
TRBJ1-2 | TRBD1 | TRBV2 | CASTRQGGNYGYTF
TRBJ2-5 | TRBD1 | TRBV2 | CASSLGFRGQYEQYF
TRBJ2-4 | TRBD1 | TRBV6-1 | CASMGQSTGKNIQYF
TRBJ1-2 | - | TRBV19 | CASSIEAGDYGYTF
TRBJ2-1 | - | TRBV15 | CATSRDGGALGNEQFF
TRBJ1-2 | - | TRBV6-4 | CASSEGYGRGDGYTF
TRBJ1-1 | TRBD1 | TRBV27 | CASSPITGGGPAEAFF
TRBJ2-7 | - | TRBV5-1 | CASSYPDFRGYEQYF
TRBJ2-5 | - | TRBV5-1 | CASSLGPPEETQYF
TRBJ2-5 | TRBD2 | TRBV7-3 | CASSPETSGGETQYF
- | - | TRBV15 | CATSPRTHTYYEQYF
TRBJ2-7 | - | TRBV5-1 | CACSKQKAAYEQYF
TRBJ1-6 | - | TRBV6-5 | CASSYGPSNSPLHF
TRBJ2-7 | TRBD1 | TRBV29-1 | CSVITGGHEQYF